One and the same sample provided the 29 T cell receptor beta chains below, sequenced in a study of cytomegalovirus exposure and HLA in healthy donors. PCR involved 60 Vbeta and 13 Jbeta primers. Generated by immunoSEQ multiplex PCR, the TCRdb table keeps only in-frame clones and is missing some. The repertoire holds about 110,000 clones, approximately 80% seen once, with 6.2% in the top ten. Sequencing input: PBMCs. These receptors were obtained from a man aged 25 to 40 in good health and CMV-seropositive.

The chain has TRBV29-1 and TRBJ2-2; 8 bases align to TRBD2. V shed 0 bases and J 1 base; nucleotides not matched to a gene: 4. The CDR3 length is 16 residues. Germline V gene sequence: CDR1 SQVTM, CDR2 ANQGSEA. The CDR3 loop is CSVEDLGTRNTGELFF. In DNA form, the CDR3 reads TGCAGCGTTGAAGATCTTGGGACTAGGAACACCGGGGAGCTGTTTTTT.

V and J are TRBV12-5 and TRBJ1-1, with 7 bases lining up with TRBD1. Germline CDR1 is LGHNT and CDR2 is FRNRAP. This CDR3 has 16 residues. Trimming at V came to 6 bases and at J to 0 bases, leaving 10 bases not matched to a gene. CDR3 protein: CASGSVRQGVNTEAFF. CDR3 nucleotide sequence: TGTGCTAGTGGCTCGGTTCGCCAGGGGGTGAACACTGAAGCTTTCTTT.

This clone was seen a handful of times. The chain is built from TRBV5-5 and TRBJ1-1; D gene ambiguous. The V and J ends lost 3 bases and 7 bases respectively, with 13 bases between them. Germline-derived CDR1 and CDR2 are SGHKS and YYEKEE (reference sequence). The CDR3 runs 13 residues. The DNA for the CDR3 is TGTGCCAGCAGCTACTTGGAGGGCGGTGAAGCTTTCTTT. As protein: CASSYLEGGEAFF.

This clone was counted once. The rearrangement links TRBV11-2 to TRBJ2-7, with 10 bases that match TRBD2. CDR1 is SGHAT, CDR2 FQNNGV, per germline. CDR3 length equals 15 residues. The trim removed 5 bases at V and 4 bases at J, leaving 8 bases unmatched. The CDR3 is CASSEGSGGAYEQYF. DNA for the CDR3: TGTGCCAGCAGCGAAGGGAGCGGGGGGGCTTACGAGCAGTACTTC.

This sequence joins TRBV28 and TRBJ2-5; D is possibly TRBD2 (7 bases). The germline V gene encodes CDR1 MDHEN and CDR2 SYDVKM. V gave up 6 bases and J gave up 4 bases, with 15 bases separating them. The CDR3 is made up of 14 amino acids. CDR3 sequence: CASRLGGTPETQYF. The DNA for the CDR3 is TGTGCCAGCAGGCTGGGGGGGACACCAGAGACCCAGTACTTC.

V gene TRBV7-8 combines with J gene TRBJ2-7; TRBD2 aligns across 8 bases. The CDR3 loop spans 17 amino acids. The V and J ends lost 1 base and 4 bases, in that order; junction bases with no gene match: 12. Per the germline V gene, CDR1 is SGHVS and CDR2 is FQNEAQ. The CDR3 nucleotides read TGTGCCAGCAGCTTAGGGTCCGGGCGGGGGGCCATTTACGAGCAGTACTTC. Encoded protein: CASSLGSGRGAIYEQYF.

The chain uses TRBV23-1 and TRBJ1-2, with 8 nucleotides matching TRBD1. TRBV23-1 has ORF status, its function being uncertain. V gave up 3 bases and J gave up 7 bases; unmatched junction bases: 19. The CDR3 runs 18 residues. CDR3 in amino acids: CASSHSGTGTGNPAGYTF. The CDR3, as DNA: TGCGCCAGCAGTCACTCCGGAACCGGGACAGGTAACCCGGCTGGCTACACCTTC.

The chain couples TRBV29-1 to TRBJ2-3; D is ambiguous. This CDR3 has 12 amino acids. The germline V gene has CDR1 SQVTM and CDR2 ANQGSEA. Trimming removed 7 bases from V and 0 bases from J, with 8 bases in between. The CDR3 loop is CSERPSTDTQYF. DNA of the CDR3: TGCAGCGAGCGACCTAGCACAGATACGCAGTATTTT.

The J gene is TRBJ2-3, the V gene TRBV5-1; 7 bases are a match to TRBD2. Germline CDR1 SGHRS, CDR2 YFSETQ. CDR3 length: 15 amino acids. V was pared by 4 bases and J by 4 bases, with 9 bases of the junction left unmatched. The CDR3: CASSPGGSPADTQYF. The CDR3 coding sequence is TGCGCCAGCAGCCCGGGCGGGAGCCCCGCAGATACGCAGTATTTT.

This chain connects TRBV30 to TRBJ1-1, with 10 bases matching TRBD1. Germline-derived CDR1 and CDR2 are GTSNPN and SVGIG (reference sequence). The trim removed 0 bases at V and 11 bases at J, leaving 6 bases unmatched. The CDR3 is made up of 13 amino acids. The CDR3 nucleotides read TGTGCCTGGAGTGTTGTGGGACAGGGGACGGCTTTCTTT. Its translation: CAWSVVGQGTAFF.

The V call is TRBV15, the J call TRBJ2-7; TRBD2 is a possible D gene (6 bases). This CDR3 is built from 14 residues. Germline V gene data show CDR1 as LNHNV and CDR2 as YYDKDF (reference sequence). V was clipped by 3 bases and J by 3 bases, with 12 bases between them. The CDR3 loop is CATSRSGSSYEQYF. DNA of the CDR3: TGTGCCACCAGCAGGAGCGGGTCTAGCTACGAGCAGTACTTC.

The CDR3 spells CASSSPGLAGGPGEQFF. The CDR3 DNA is TGTGCCAGCAGTTCCCCGGGACTAGCGGGGGGGCCAGGTGAGCAGTTCTTC. The rearrangement uses TRBV25-1 and TRBJ2-1, with 16 nucleotides matching TRBD2. From germline, CDR1 is MGHDK and CDR2 SYGVNS. The CDR3 runs 17 residues. V was pared by 5 bases and J by 9 bases, with 10 bases of the junction left unmatched.

The rearrangement links TRBV5-4 to TRBJ2-2; a weak D match, TRBD2 (6 bases). CDR3 size: 14 residues. Germline V lookup: CDR1 SGHNT, CDR2 YYREEE (reference sequence). Trimming removed 0 bases from V and 6 bases from J, with 9 bases in between. DNA for the CDR3: TGTGCCAGCAGCTTGGAAGGGACTGCCGGGGAGCTGTTTTTT. Encoded protein: CASSLEGTAGELFF. The full variable domain, completed using reference TRBV5-4 and TRBJ2-2, is ETGVTQSPTHLIKTRGQQVTLRCSSQSGHNTVSWYQQALGQGPQFIFQYYREEENGRGNFPPRFSGLQFPNYSSELNVNALELDDSALYLCASSLEGTAGELFFGEGSRLTVL.

V gene TRBV2 combines with J gene TRBJ1-2; D not resolved. CDR1 and CDR2 from the germline V gene are SNHLY and FYNNEI. The CDR3 totals 13 residues. The V gene lost 6 bases and the J gene lost 6 bases, with 14 bases spanning the gap. The CDR3 nucleotides are TGTGCCAGCAGGCCCGGAGACGGAGATGGCTACACCTTC. As protein: CASRPGDGDGYTF.

V gene TRBV25-1 combines with J gene TRBJ2-7; tentative D call: TRBD2 (6 bases). This CDR3 has 15 residues. Looked up from germline, CDR1 is MGHDK and CDR2 is SYGVNS. Deletions cut 6 bases from V and 0 bases from J, with 15 bases between. The CDR3 here is CASSGRGTFSYEQYF. The CDR3 nucleotides are TGTGCCAGCAGCGGGAGAGGGACTTTCTCCTACGAGCAGTACTTC.

The chain employs TRBV5-1 and TRBJ2-5, with D hard to call. This CDR3 region has 14 residues. The ends were cut back, 0 bases at V and 5 bases at J, with 11 bases in the middle. Germline V CDR1 and CDR2: SGHRS, YFSETQ. Here the CDR3 reads CASSLVSSRETQYF. CDR3 nucleotides: TGCGCCAGCAGCTTGGTCTCAAGCCGTGAGACCCAGTACTTC.

The CDR3 sequence: CASSERGTGFKAFF. The CDR3 DNA reads TGTGCCAGCAGTGAACGTGGGACAGGTTTTAAAGCTTTCTTT. The chain carries TRBV25-1 and TRBJ1-1; 8 bases fit TRBD1. Trimming removed 2 bases from V and 9 bases from J; junction bases left unmatched: 8. The germline V gene has CDR1 MGHDK and CDR2 SYGVNS. The CDR3 covers 14 residues.

V and J are TRBV2 and TRBJ2-3, with D possibly matching TRBD2 (6 bases). Between the trimmed V and J ends, which lost 1 base and 0 bases, there was a span of 14 bases. The germline gives CDR1 SNHLY, CDR2 FYNNEI. The CDR3 is 17 residues long. CDR3 in DNA: TGTGCCAGCAGTGAAGACGCAGGAGGGGCTAGCACAGATACGCAGTATTTT. This gives the protein CASSEDAGGASTDTQYF.

This clone was recorded a few times. The V call is TRBV18, the J call TRBJ1-3, with D tentatively TRBD1 (5 bases). The V end was cut by 5 bases, the J end by 0 bases, with 14 bases between. CDR3 size: 16 residues. From germline, CDR1 is KGHSH and CDR2 LQKENI. The CDR3 loop is CASSGGAGHSGNTIYF. The CDR3 DNA is TGTGCCAGCTCAGGAGGGGCAGGGCACTCTGGAAACACCATATATTTT.

The rearrangement joins TRBV27 to TRBJ2-7; 8 bases are shared with TRBD2. Germline lookup yields CDR1 MNHEY and CDR2 SMNVEV (reference sequence). Trimming took 3 bases from V and 0 from J; bases not matched to a gene: 4. The CDR3 loop spans 15 amino acids. In DNA, the CDR3 is TGTGCCAGCAGTTTTGCGGGGGGCAGCTCCTACGAGCAGTACTTC. This gives the protein CASSFAGGSSYEQYF.

This clone appeared a few times. The V gene is TRBV14, the J gene TRBJ1-4; D unclear. V lost 4 bases, J lost 0 bases, and 6 bases lay in between. The CDR3 loop spans 14 amino acids. Looked up from germline, CDR1 is SGHDN and CDR2 is FVKESK. The CDR3 sequence is CASSPVATNEKLFF. The CDR3 nucleotides are TGTGCCAGCAGCCCGGTAGCAACTAATGAAAAACTGTTTTTT.

V gene TRBV7-9 combines with J gene TRBJ2-5; TRBD2 is a possible D gene (6 bases). The V and J ends lost 0 bases and 5 bases respectively, with 10 bases between them. Germline loops: CDR1 SEHNR, CDR2 FQNEAQ (reference sequence). The CDR3 runs 14 residues. The CDR3 DNA sequence: TGTGCCAGCAGCTTAGCTGAACTAGCCGAGACCCAGTACTTC. It codes for CASSLAELAETQYF.

The chain is built from TRBV18 and TRBJ2-1; the D gene is possibly TRBD1 (5 bases). Germline CDR1 reads KGHSH; CDR2 reads LQKENI. Trimming pared 3 bases from V and 0 bases from J, leaving 15 bases between. The length of the CDR3 is 17 residues. The CDR3 sequence: CASSPRARQSSYNEQFF. The CDR3 DNA follows: TGTGCCAGCTCACCCCGAGCAAGACAGAGCTCCTACAATGAGCAGTTCTTC.

This clone was found a few times. The CDR3 DNA is TGTGCCATCAGAAATACAGAACCCAACACTGAAGCTTTCTTT. This gives the protein CAIRNTEPNTEAFF. The rearrangement uses TRBV10-3 and TRBJ1-1; D is undetermined. Trimming took 6 bases from V and 2 from J, leaving 13 bases between them. Germline CDR1 ENHRY, CDR2 SYGVKD. The length of the CDR3 is 14 residues.

The chain combines TRBV25-1 with TRBJ2-2; 10 bases match TRBD2. This CDR3 has 17 amino acids. The germline CDR1 and CDR2 sequences are MGHDK and SYGVNS. The V gene end was trimmed by 2 bases and the J gene end by 7 bases; junction bases not matched to a gene: 10. CDR3 loop: CASSERTSGLKIGELFF. The CDR3 DNA is TGTGCCAGCAGTGAAAGGACTAGCGGCCTAAAGATCGGGGAGCTGTTTTTT.

The J gene is TRBJ1-2, the V gene TRBV5-8, with TRBD1 matching over 9 bases. With V trimmed by 0 bases and J by 4 bases, 13 bases remained unmatched. Germline V gene sequence: CDR1 SGHTS, CDR2 YDEGEE. The CDR3 totals 18 residues. The DNA for the CDR3 is TGTGCCAGCAGCTTGGATGGCGTGGGGACAGGGCTTCCCTATGGCTACACCTTC. Protein product: CASSLDGVGTGLPYGYTF.

This rearrangement joins TRBV5-1 to TRBJ2-1, with 9 bases matching TRBD1. Germline V CDR1 and CDR2: SGHRS, YFSETQ. V lost 3 bases to trimming and J lost 9 bases; unmatched junction nucleotides: 7. The CDR3 is 14 residues long. CDR3 loop: CASSWDRVDGEQFF. CDR3 nucleotides: TGCGCCAGCAGCTGGGACAGGGTTGACGGTGAGCAGTTCTTC. The variable domain in full, with the rest retrieved from reference TRBV5-1 and TRBJ2-1, is KAGVTQTPRYLIKTRGQQVTLSCSPISGHRSVSWYQQTPGQGLQFLFEYFSETQRNKGNFPGRFSGRQFSNSRSEMNVSTLELGDSALYLCASSWDRVDGEQFFGPGTRLTVL.

This sequence joins TRBV11-3 and TRBJ1-4; 7 bases fit TRBD1. The CDR3 sequence is 14 residues long. In germline, CDR1 is SGHNT, CDR2 YENEEA. Trimming at V came to 3 bases and at J to 4 bases, leaving 2 bases not matched to a gene. CDR3 sequence: CASSFGQDNEKLFF. CDR3 coding DNA: TGTGCCAGCAGCTTCGGACAGGATAATGAAAAACTGTTTTTT.

The chain recombines TRBV10-3 with TRBJ2-4, with TRBD2 matching 12 bases. The germline V gene has CDR1 ENHRY and CDR2 SYGVKD. This CDR3 has 17 amino acids. J lost 4 bases, V lost 4 bases, and 8 bases had no gene match. CDR3 sequence: CAISGVASGGEKNIQYF. DNA of the CDR3: TGTGCCATCAGTGGGGTAGCTAGCGGGGGGGAGAAAAACATTCAGTACTTC.